The 4 T cell receptor beta chains below were found in one sample sequenced in a study of T cells in Graves' hyperthyroidism and ophthalmopathy. Authors of the study amplified TCR beta CDR3 regions from RNA transcripts. The HTBI primer set served for first-round RT-PCR of the TCR CDR3. In TCRdb, the multiplex PCR reads were re-called with MiXCR into one record per CDR3 protein. The sample has around 700,000 distinct CDR3 sequences, approximately 19% seen once. The sequencing sample was made of blood. The receptors originated from a woman in her 50s with Graves' hyperthyroidism that later progressed to Graves' ophthalmopathy.

This clonotype was detected a few times. V and J are TRBV4-2 and TRBJ1-2, with 8 bases matching TRBD1. The germline gives CDR1 LGHNA, CDR2 YNFKEQ. The trim removed 4 bases at V and 6 bases at J, leaving 7 bases unmatched. This CDR3 has 14 residues. CDR3 nucleotide sequence: TGTGCCAGCAGCCCCAAGGACAGGGCCGATGGCTACACCTTC. This codes for CASSPKDRADGYTF.

This clonotype was counted a few times. The rearrangement joins TRBV29-1 to TRBJ2-1, with D uncertain. The CDR3 is 11 residues long. Looked up from germline, CDR1 is SQVTM and CDR2 is ANQGSEA. V dropped 7 bases and J dropped 5 bases, with 9 bases sitting between them. CDR3: CSAPRDNEQFF. For the CDR3, the DNA is TGCAGCGCGCCCCGTGACAATGAGCAGTTCTTC.

This clonotype was observed many times. The chain uses TRBV5-1 and TRBJ2-2, with D tentatively TRBD1 (6 bases). V gave up 3 bases and J gave up 0 bases, with 18 bases separating them. Germline V gene sequence: CDR1 SGHRS, CDR2 YFSETQ. The CDR3 is 18 amino acids. The CDR3 region is CASSWSRDIRPNTGELFF. CDR3 DNA: TGCGCCAGCAGCTGGAGCCGGGACATACGACCGAACACCGGGGAGCTGTTTTTT.

This clonotype came up many times. The gene calls are TRBV2 and TRBJ2-3, with 10 positions matching TRBD2. This CDR3 comprises 16 residues. Germline V gene lookup returns CDR1 SNHLY and CDR2 FYNNEI. The junction had 5 bases not matched to a gene; V was cut back by 3 bases and J by 2 bases. CDR3 coding DNA: TGTGCCAGCAGTGAGGAAGCGGGGGGGCCCACAGATACGCAGTATTTT. Translation: CASSEEAGGPTDTQYF.